This T cell receptor beta chain comes out of a study of CD8+CD57+ T cells in acquired aplastic anemia. Study-wide context: Roughly 3.1 ug was the average amount of DNA from sorted CD4+ and CD8+ cells.

Study conclusions and caveats: The number of CD8+ CDR3 sequences shared by patients and controls was twenty-nine. The CD8+ Simpson's diversity of patients and controls was not significantly different.

Points on this clonotype: Its antigen is as yet unknown. The junction does not match germline at one end; this may be a read error.

CDR1 SSHAT and CDR2 FNYEAQ come from the germline V gene (reference sequence). The CDR3 is 12 residues long. Genomic DNA templated the TCR beta VDJ and CDR3 profiling. TCRdb independently ran MiXCR on the reads; one entry per CDR3 protein. The sample includes 150,000 to 200,000 distinct CDR3 sequences, around 65% seen only once; the top ten take around 45%. This receptor was obtained from a human donor with severe aplastic anemia or a healthy control (not recorded which). Material for sequencing was sorted CD4+, CD8+, or CD8+CD57+ T cells (not recorded which) from PBMCs. The rearrangement joins TRBV7-7 to TRBJ2-5, with D unclear. CDR3 in DNA: TGTGCTAGCAGCTTTCCTGGGGAGACCCAGTACTTC. Protein product: CASSFPGETQYF. Filled out from reference TRBV7-7 and TRBJ2-5, the complete variable domain reads GAGVSQSPRYKVTKRGQDVTLRCDPISSHATLYWYQQALGQGPEFLTYFNYEAQPDKSGLPSDRFSAERPEGSISTLTIQRTEQRDSAMYRCASSFPGETQYFGPGTRLLVL.